This paragraph covers one TCR beta chain sequence. In the authors' methods: Amplifying reference gene primers gave estimates of nucleated cell counts. Sequencing used immunoSEQ multiplex PCR; TCRdb keeps in-frame clones, though not all of them. V and J calls and clone size are copied from that table; D and trimming were computed from the DNA. The sample lists some 220,000 clones, around 82% seen once, with 3% in the top ten. This sample is part of a study of blood T cell repertoires in COVID-19. This CDR3 contains 15 residues. Per the germline V gene, CDR1 is MDHEN and CDR2 is SYDVKM. Between the trimmed V and J ends, which lost 8 bases and 2 bases, there was a span of 16 bases.

The chain joins TRBV28 to TRBJ1-5; D may be TRBD1 (6 bases). This TCR was recovered from a woman between 25 and 40 years old who had recovered from COVID-19. The sequencing input was peripheral blood. The DNA of the CDR3 is TGTGCCAGCCTAACGAAGGGGGATGGCAATCAGCCCCAGCATTTT. Encoded protein: CASLTKGDGNQPQHF.